These 25 T cell receptor beta chains were all obtained from the same sample, sequenced in a study of blood T cell repertoires in COVID-19. The repertoire was sequenced with immunoSEQ multiplex PCR; TCRdb's copy has only in-frame clones and lacks some. Of fewer than 250,000 clones detected, about 83% appear once; the ten largest clones hold about 3.6%. Sequenced sample: PBMCs or T cells enriched from blood (not recorded which). Every receptor here comes from a woman in her 40s who had been exposed to COVID-19.

This clone was detected only a few times. The J gene is TRBJ2-3, the V gene TRBV5-5; the match to TRBD2 covers 7 bases. Germline CDR1 is SGHKS and CDR2 is YYEKEE (reference sequence). V lost 0 bases to trimming and J lost 4 bases; unmatched junction nucleotides: 8. CDR3 size: 16 residues. The CDR3 spells CASSLGEGGSADTQYF. The CDR3 DNA is TGTGCCAGCAGCTTGGGGGAGGGTGGCTCCGCAGATACGCAGTATTTT.

The DNA of the CDR3 is TGTGCCAGCAGCTTCGGGGCGGGGGCTCAAGAGACCCAGTACTTC. It specifies CASSFGAGAQETQYF. The chain carries TRBV5-4 and TRBJ2-5; D possibly corresponds to TRBD2 (7 bases). Germline CDR1 SGHNT, CDR2 YYREEE (reference sequence). The length of the CDR3 is 15 residues. V dropped 2 bases and J dropped 2 bases, with 13 bases sitting between them.

The chain couples TRBV4-1 to TRBJ1-5; no clear D. CDR1 and CDR2 (germline): MGHRA, YSYEKL. This CDR3 has 16 residues. Trimming removed 2 bases at V and 3 bases at J, with 14 bases between. For the CDR3, the DNA is TGCGCCAGCAGCCAACAAGTCGGGAGTGTCAATCAGCCCCAGCATTTT. Protein sequence: CASSQQVGSVNQPQHF.

The J gene is TRBJ1-1, the V gene TRBV7-3; tentative D call: TRBD1 (5 bases). With 5 bases removed from V and 3 bases from J, the gap between germline ends came to 16 bases. Germline CDR1 is SGHTA and CDR2 is FQGTGA. This CDR3 contains 15 residues. The CDR3 DNA reads as TGTGCCAGCAGCCGCACCGACAGACTCCACACTGAAGCTTTCTTT. It codes for CASSRTDRLHTEAFF.

The CDR3 nucleotides read TGTGCCAGCAGTGAACAGGGGGCCGGAGATACGCAGTATTTT. It codes for CASSEQGAGDTQYF. This chain connects TRBV6-1 to TRBJ2-3, with TRBD1 identical over 8 bases. Germline CDR1 reads MNHNS; CDR2 reads SASEGT. V shed 2 bases, J shed 5 bases, and the junction held 3 bases outside the gene matches. The CDR3 contains 14 residues.

This clone occurred once. The chain links TRBV28 to TRBJ2-7; 8 bases map to TRBD1. The ends lost 8 bases at V and 2 bases at J; junction bases unmatched: 5. Germline V CDR1 and CDR2: MDHEN, SYDVKM. CDR3 length: 13 residues. The CDR3 DNA sequence: TGTGCCAGCGAGGAACAGGGGGCCTACGAGCAGTACTTC. As protein: CASEEQGAYEQYF. Using reference TRBV28 and TRBJ2-7 for the parts outside the CDR3, the full variable domain is DVKVTQSSRYLVKRTGEKVFLECVQDMDHENMFWYRQDPGLGLRLIYFSYDVKMKEKGDIPEGYSVSREKKERFSLILESASTNQTSMYLCASEEQGAYEQYFGPGTRLTVT.

V gene TRBV5-5 combines with J gene TRBJ2-7; TRBD1 matches 7 bases. The CDR3 covers 14 residues. Germline loops: CDR1 SGHKS, CDR2 YYEKEE (reference sequence). With 5 bases clipped from V and 3 bases from J, the junction kept 8 bases outside the gene matches. The CDR3 DNA reads as TGTGCCAGCAGATCAGACAGGGACAACTACGAGCAGTACTTC. Protein sequence: CASRSDRDNYEQYF.

DNA for the CDR3: TGTGCCAGCAGCCAATCACTAGTGCCCGGGGAGCTGTTTTTT. Translation: CASSQSLVPGELFF. The rearrangement uses TRBV3-1 (or the pseudogene TRBV3-2) and TRBJ2-2; a weak D match, TRBD2 (5 bases). The V and J ends lost 2 bases and 6 bases respectively, with 10 bases between them. CDR3 length equals 14 residues. Germline V CDR1 and CDR2: LGHDT, YNNKEL (reference sequence).

V and J are TRBV6-5 and TRBJ1-2; perhaps TRBD1 as D (5 bases). From germline, CDR1 is MNHEY and CDR2 SVGAGI. The V gene lost 4 bases and the J gene lost 7 bases, with 10 bases spanning the gap. The CDR3 sequence is 12 residues long. This CDR3 is CASSSDGGGYTF. DNA for the CDR3: TGTGCCAGCAGTTCCGACGGGGGTGGCTACACCTTC.

This chain connects TRBV7-2 to TRBJ2-5; tentatively, D is TRBD1 (6 bases). Per germline, CDR1 SGHTA and CDR2 FQGNSA. The CDR3 runs 15 residues. V lost 4 bases, J lost 4 bases, and 16 bases lay in between. As DNA, the CDR3 is TGTGCCAGCAGCTCCCAGGGCATAGGGGGAGAGACCCAGTACTTC. This encodes CASSSQGIGGETQYF.

CDR3 DNA sequence: TGTGCCAGCAGCACTAGCGGGGGTAATGAGCAGTTCTTC. It yields the protein CASSTSGGNEQFF. The chain joins TRBV27 to TRBJ2-1; TRBD2 matches 11 bases. Looked up from germline, CDR1 is MNHEY and CDR2 is SMNVEV (reference sequence). Unmatched junction bases numbered 2, after V lost 6 bases and J lost 7 bases. The CDR3 has 13 amino acids.

The chain has TRBV9 and TRBJ2-3; D possibly corresponds to TRBD2 (7 bases). The CDR3 covers 16 residues. From germline, CDR1 is SGDLS and CDR2 YYNGEE. The ends were cut back, 0 bases at V and 2 bases at J, with 13 bases in the middle. CDR3 sequence: CASSVEVGGPTDTQYF. CDR3 coding DNA: TGTGCCAGCAGCGTAGAGGTCGGGGGGCCCACAGATACGCAGTATTTT.

The chain combines TRBV3-1 (or the pseudogene TRBV3-2) with TRBJ1-1, with D unresolved. This CDR3 is 16 amino acids long. V was shortened by 4 bases and J by 2 bases, with 17 bases between the two germline ends. Germline CDR1 is LGHDT and CDR2 is YNNKEL (reference sequence). This CDR3 reads CASSPRGQWHNTEAFF. In DNA, the CDR3 is TGTGCCAGCAGCCCCCGTGGGCAGTGGCATAACACTGAAGCTTTCTTT.

V is TRBV28 and J is TRBJ1-2; maybe TRBD1 (6 bases). Trimming took off 4 bases at V and 4 bases at J, with 13 bases between the two ends. The CDR3 totals 14 residues. Germline CDR1 reads MDHEN; CDR2 reads SYDVKM. CDR3 coding DNA: TGTGCCAGCAGTTCCGCCGACAGGAGCTATGGCTACACCTTC. Translation: CASSSADRSYGYTF.

The genes are TRBV24-1 and TRBJ1-4; no firm D call. Germline CDR1 KGHDR, CDR2 SFDVKD. The CDR3 sequence is 13 residues long. Trimming took 3 bases from V and 7 from J, leaving 8 bases between them. The CDR3 region has the DNA TGTGCCACCAGTGATCCCTCCTCTGAAAAACTGTTTTTT. Its protein product is CATSDPSSEKLFF.

The genes are TRBV24-1 and TRBJ2-2, with 9 positions matching TRBD2. Trimming took 1 base from V and 1 from J; bases not matched to a gene: 3. Germline CDR1 reads KGHDR; CDR2 reads SFDVKD. This CDR3 contains 17 residues. Written as DNA, the CDR3 is TGTGCCACCAGTGATTTAGGAGCGGGGGGGAACACCGGGGAGCTGTTTTTT. Amino acid sequence: CATSDLGAGGNTGELFF.

The J gene is TRBJ1-5, the V gene TRBV30, with D tentatively TRBD1 (6 bases). This CDR3 is built from 14 residues. Trimming shortened V by 3 bases and J by 5 bases, and 14 bases separated the two germline ends. Germline CDR1 and CDR2: GTSNPN and SVGIG (reference sequence). CDR3 DNA: TGTGCCTGGAGCGCAAAACAGGGAGATCAGCCCCAGCATTTT. Translation gives CAWSAKQGDQPQHF. The whole variable domain, remainder taken from reference TRBV30 and TRBJ1-5, is SQTIHQWPATLVQPVGSPLSLECTVEGTSNPNLYWYRQAAGRGLQLLFYSVGIGQISSEVPQNLSASRPQDRQFILSSKKLLLSDSGFYLCAWSAKQGDQPQHFGDGTRLSIL.

The chain is built from TRBV7-2 and TRBJ1-2; D might be TRBD1 (5 bases). The CDR3 contains 16 residues. Deletions cut 4 bases from V and 4 bases from J, with 19 bases between. In germline, CDR1 is SGHTA, CDR2 FQGNSA. The CDR3 region is CASSSTSPTGPYGYTF. The CDR3 DNA reads as TGTGCCAGCAGCTCCACATCCCCTACAGGTCCCTATGGCTACACCTTC.

The CDR3 DNA reads as TGCAGTGCTAGTGCGGGACAGGCTACCACATATAGCAATCAGCCCCAGCATTTT. It encodes CSASAGQATTYSNQPQHF. V is TRBV20-1 and J is TRBJ1-5; 8 positions agree with TRBD1. This CDR3 comprises 18 residues. J lost 0 bases, V lost 3 bases, and 13 bases had no gene match. From germline, CDR1 is DFQATT and CDR2 SNEGSKA (reference sequence).

The gene calls are TRBV30 and TRBJ1-1; D gene ambiguous. Germline V gives CDR1 GTSNPN, CDR2 SVGIG (reference sequence). V lost 4 bases, J lost 1 base, and 7 bases lay in between. This CDR3 has 12 amino acids. This CDR3 reads CAWTRRNTEAFF. In DNA, the CDR3 is TGTGCCTGGACGAGAAGGAACACTGAAGCTTTCTTT. Supplemented by reference TRBV30 and TRBJ1-1, the full variable domain reads SQTIHQWPATLVQPVGSPLSLECTVEGTSNPNLYWYRQAAGRGLQLLFYSVGIGQISSEVPQNLSASRPQDRQFILSSKKLLLSDSGFYLCAWTRRNTEAFFGQGTRLTVV.

This chain joins TRBV19 and TRBJ1-2, with TRBD1 matching over 8 bases. Germline V gene lookup returns CDR1 LNHDA and CDR2 SQIVND (reference sequence). Trimming at V came to 10 bases and at J to 2 bases, leaving 12 bases not matched to a gene. CDR3 length: 15 amino acids. DNA for the CDR3: TGTGCCACCACACCGACAGGGGTCGGGAACTATGGCTACACCTTC. Amino acid sequence: CATTPTGVGNYGYTF.

The V call is TRBV6-1, the J call TRBJ1-3; unclear D gene. The CDR3 length is 16 residues. V was cut by 0 bases and J by 0 bases, with 9 bases left in between. Germline V gene sequence: CDR1 MNHNS, CDR2 SASEGT. CDR3 loop: CASSEAAGSSGNTIYF. CDR3 in DNA: TGTGCCAGCAGTGAAGCCGCCGGGTCCTCTGGAAACACCATATATTTT.

The rearrangement joins TRBV19 to TRBJ1-1; 8 nucleotides agree with TRBD1. Germline CDR1 and CDR2: LNHDA and SQIVND (reference sequence). V shed 6 bases, J shed 0 bases, and the junction held 3 bases outside the gene matches. There are 14 residues in the CDR3. CDR3 in amino acids: CASSDRGMNTEAFF. The CDR3 region has the DNA TGTGCCAGTAGCGACAGGGGCATGAACACTGAAGCTTTCTTT.

This clone appeared a few times. The chain couples TRBV7-6 to TRBJ2-7; 12 positions match TRBD1. The CDR3 runs to 15 residues. Germline CDR1 reads SGHVS; CDR2 reads FNYEAQ. Trimming removed 1 base from V and 7 bases from J; junction bases left unmatched: 5. In DNA, the CDR3 is TGTGCCAGCAGCTTAGGGGGACAGGGGGCAGGGGAGCAGTACTTC. Translation gives CASSLGGQGAGEQYF.

The table lists this clone with a few counts. The V call is TRBV7-3, the J call TRBJ2-7; possible D gene TRBD1, 6 bases. The CDR3 has 16 residues. Trimming left V 5 bases short and J 0 bases short, with 17 bases between. CDR1 and CDR2 (germline): SGHTA, FQGTGA. CDR3 region: CASSPGVRGSSYEQYF. CDR3 sequence (DNA): TGTGCCAGCAGCCCCGGCGTGAGGGGGAGCTCCTACGAGCAGTACTTC.